This entry features one T cell receptor (beta chain) sequence. The target antigen is unknown. These data are taken from a study of T cell responses to AZD1222 COVID-19 vaccine. Whole-study context: Investigators merged groups given second doses at roughly 4 or roughly 12 weeks. Whole-study findings and limits: The study reported that nearly half of spike-specific TCRs target unmutated variant regions.

Clones were read by immunoSEQ multiplex PCR, and TCRdb kept only the in-frame ones, dropping some. The profile covers 75,000 to 100,000 clones, with about 89% appearing a single time and 7.5% taken by the ten largest. Looked up from germline, CDR1 is MNHEY and CDR2 is SMNVEV (reference sequence). The CDR3 totals 15 residues. V trimming: 7 bases; J trimming: 5 bases; junction bases outside the gene matches: 10. This TCR came from an adult in good health. Source: peripheral blood, taken on day 0 of AZD1222 vaccination. This chain uses TRBV27 with TRBJ2-3; 9 nucleotides agree with TRBD2. The CDR3 loop is CASISAGGPEDTQYF. The DNA for the CDR3 is TGTGCCAGCATATCCGCGGGGGGGCCAGAAGATACGCAGTATTTT.